This TCR beta chain was recovered during a study of CD8 T cells in Susac syndrome. Trimming at V came to 5 bases and at J to 3 bases, leaving 4 bases not matched to a gene. Germline-derived CDR1 and CDR2 are LNHNV and YYDKDF (reference sequence). The CDR3 covers 13 residues. Reverse transcription of roughly 0.5 to 1 ug RNA used random hexamers. A multiplex approach, immunoSEQ multiplex PCR, amplified TCR beta CDR3 across 54 Vbeta and 13 Jbeta. TCRdb used MiXCR to reprocess the immunoSEQ multiplex PCR reads, holding one entry per CDR3 protein. The repertoire has around 100,000 distinct CDR3 sequences, 95% of them found once; the top ten carry approximately 0.3%.

Material for sequencing was CD8+ T cells from PBMCs. This sequence originates from a human donor with Susac syndrome. The chain employs TRBV15 and TRBJ2-7, with 7 bases fitting TRBD1. The CDR3 is CATSGTADYEQYF. The CDR3 DNA reads TGTGCCACCAGCGGGACAGCCGACTACGAGCAGTACTTC. Drawing the rest from reference TRBV15 and TRBJ2-7, the complete variable domain is DAMVIQNPRYQVTQFGKPVTLSCSQTLNHNVMYWYQQKSSQAPKLLFHYYDKDFNNEADTPDNFQSRRPNTSFCFLDIRSPGLGDTAMYLCATSGTADYEQYFGPGTRLTVT.